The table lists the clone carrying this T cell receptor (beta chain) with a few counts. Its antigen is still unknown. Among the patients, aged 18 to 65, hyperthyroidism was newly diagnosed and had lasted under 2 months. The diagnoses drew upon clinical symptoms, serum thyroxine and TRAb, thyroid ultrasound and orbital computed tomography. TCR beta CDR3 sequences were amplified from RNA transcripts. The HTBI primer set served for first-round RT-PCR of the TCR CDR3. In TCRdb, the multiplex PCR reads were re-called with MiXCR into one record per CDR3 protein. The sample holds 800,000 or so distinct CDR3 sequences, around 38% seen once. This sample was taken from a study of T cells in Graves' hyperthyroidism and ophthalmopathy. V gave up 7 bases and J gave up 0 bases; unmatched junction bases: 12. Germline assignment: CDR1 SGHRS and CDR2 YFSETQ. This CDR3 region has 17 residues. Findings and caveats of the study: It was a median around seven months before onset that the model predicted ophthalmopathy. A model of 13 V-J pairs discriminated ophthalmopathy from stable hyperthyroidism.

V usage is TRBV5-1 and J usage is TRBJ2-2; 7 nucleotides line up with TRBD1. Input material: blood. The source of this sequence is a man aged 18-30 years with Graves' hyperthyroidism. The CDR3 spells CASRTGGTATNTGELFF. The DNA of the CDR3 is TGCGCCAGCCGGACAGGTGGGACCGCTACGAACACCGGGGAGCTGTTTTTT.